Listed below are T cell receptor beta chains from one sample, sequenced in a study of T cells after yellow fever vaccination. TCRdb fed the 5' RACE reads into MiXCR, producing one record per CDR3 protein. The sample includes 300,000 to 350,000 distinct CDR3 sequences, over 3.5% of them seen just once. Sequences were derived from PBMCs, sampled 15 days after the yellow fever booster vaccination. These receptors came from a man aged 18-30 years who received the YFV17D yellow fever vaccine. Each CDR3 is given with its conserved first and last residue. The order of the fields is D gene, J gene, V gene, clone size, CDR3 DNA, CDR3 protein. D genes are given only for firm matches. A clone size is listed for some rows: how often the clone was seen (once, few, many), or a class if it is expanded.

d_gene: NA; j_gene: TRBJ2-1; v_gene: TRBV11-2; abundance: many; CDR3nt: TGTGCCAGCAGCTTAGTGATCGTGGCAAATTATCGTAATGAGCAGTTCTTC; CDR3aa: CASSLVIVANYRNEQFF
d_gene: NA; j_gene: TRBJ2-2; v_gene: TRBV29-1; abundance: few; CDR3nt: TGCAGCGTGACGAAACCGGGGACACCAAACACCGGGGAGCTGTTTTTT; CDR3aa: CSVTKPGTPNTGELFF
d_gene: TRBD1; j_gene: TRBJ2-7; v_gene: TRBV4-2; abundance: many; CDR3nt: TGTGCCAGCAGCCAAGATGTGGTGGGACAGGGGGCCTACGAGCAGTACTTC; CDR3aa: CASSQDVVGQGAYEQYF
d_gene: NA; j_gene: TRBJ2-3; v_gene: TRBV7-2; abundance: many; CDR3nt: TGTGCCAGCAGCTTAACGTTCGGGGGCGATACGCAGTATTTT; CDR3aa: CASSLTFGGDTQYF
d_gene: NA; j_gene: TRBJ1-5; v_gene: TRBV20-1; abundance: many; CDR3nt: TGCAGTGCTAAGCCAGGGAGCTATAGCAATCAGCCCCAGCATTTT; CDR3aa: CSAKPGSYSNQPQHF
d_gene: TRBD1; j_gene: TRBJ1-1; v_gene: TRBV10-3; abundance: many; CDR3nt: TGTGCCATCAGTGTGGGCCCCGACAGGGGCACTGAAGCTTTCTTT; CDR3aa: CAISVGPDRGTEAFF
d_gene: NA; j_gene: TRBJ2-1; v_gene: TRBV20-1; abundance: few; CDR3nt: TGCAGTGCTAGCCTAGCTCCCTACAATGAGCAGTTCTTC; CDR3aa: CSASLAPYNEQFF
d_gene: TRBD1; j_gene: TRBJ1-4; v_gene: TRBV5-6; abundance: many; CDR3nt: TGTGCCAGCAGCCGGACAGGCCTCAGGGATGAAAAACTGTTTTTT; CDR3aa: CASSRTGLRDEKLFF
d_gene: NA; j_gene: TRBJ2-2; v_gene: TRBV3-1; abundance: few; CDR3nt: TGTGCCAGCAGCTCCTGGAAGGTGCGGGGGCACGCCGGGGAGCTGTTTTTT; CDR3aa: CASSSWKVRGHAGELFF
d_gene: NA; j_gene: TRBJ2-3; v_gene: TRBV7-3; abundance: NA; CDR3nt: TGTGCCAGCAGCTTAGCGAAGGGTGCGCAGTATTTT; CDR3aa: CASSLAKGAQYF
d_gene: TRBD1; j_gene: TRBJ1-2; v_gene: TRBV10-3; abundance: few; CDR3nt: TGTGCCATCAGAGGACAGGGATCAGCCTATGGCTACACCTTC; CDR3aa: CAIRGQGSAYGYTF
d_gene: TRBD2; j_gene: TRBJ2-5; v_gene: TRBV10-2; abundance: few; CDR3nt: TGCGCCAGCAGTGTTCCAGCGGGGGCCGGGGAGACCCAGTACTTC; CDR3aa: CASSVPAGAGETQYF
d_gene: TRBD1; j_gene: TRBJ2-2; v_gene: TRBV7-7; abundance: many; CDR3nt: TGTGCTAGCAGCATAGACAGGGGAACCGGGGAGCTGTTTTTT; CDR3aa: CASSIDRGTGELFF
d_gene: NA; j_gene: TRBJ2-5; v_gene: TRBV3-1; abundance: few; CDR3nt: TGTGCCAGCAGCAAAAAGTCCGCCTTTCGACTAGATGAGGAAGAGACCCAGTACTTC; CDR3aa: CASSKKSAFRLDEEETQYF
d_gene: NA; j_gene: TRBJ2-3; v_gene: TRBV4-3; abundance: NA; CDR3nt: TGCGCCAGCAGCCAAGATTCAGGGGAGTTTTGGGATACGCAGTATTTT; CDR3aa: CASSQDSGEFWDTQYF
d_gene: NA; j_gene: TRBJ1-1; v_gene: TRBV5-1; abundance: many; CDR3nt: TGCGCCAGCAGCTTGGAACCGGGGGAAGACACTGAAGCTTTCTTT; CDR3aa: CASSLEPGEDTEAFF
d_gene: TRBD1; j_gene: TRBJ1-5; v_gene: TRBV10-3; abundance: many; CDR3nt: TGTGCCACCGGAACCAGGACAGGACTCAATCAGCCCCAGCATTTT; CDR3aa: CATGTRTGLNQPQHF
d_gene: NA; j_gene: TRBJ2-3; v_gene: TRBV20-1; abundance: many; CDR3nt: TGCAGTGCTAGAGATCCCGGCGGGGCAGTAGATACGCAGTATTTT; CDR3aa: CSARDPGGAVDTQYF
d_gene: NA; j_gene: TRBJ2-5; v_gene: TRBV5-1; abundance: few; CDR3nt: TGCGCCAGCAGCAACAGCGCAACGACCCAGTACTTC; CDR3aa: CASSNSATTQYF
d_gene: TRBD1; j_gene: TRBJ1-5; v_gene: TRBV20-1; abundance: NA; CDR3nt: TGCAGTGCTACCCCGGGACGGACAGGGGTTCAGCCCCAGCATTTT; CDR3aa: CSATPGRTGVQPQHF
d_gene: NA; j_gene: TRBJ2-1; v_gene: TRBV15; abundance: NA; CDR3nt: TGTGCCACCAGCGCAAGAAAGTGGGGCTACAATGAGCAGTTCTTC; CDR3aa: CATSARKWGYNEQFF
d_gene: TRBD2; j_gene: TRBJ2-5; v_gene: TRBV6-5; abundance: many; CDR3nt: TGTGCCAGCAGTCCCTTGACTAGCGGTGAGACCCAGTACTTC; CDR3aa: CASSPLTSGETQYF
d_gene: NA; j_gene: TRBJ2-5; v_gene: TRBV9; abundance: NA; CDR3nt: TGTGCCAGCAGCGTCTTAGGCGGTAAAGAGACCCAGTACTTC; CDR3aa: CASSVLGGKETQYF
d_gene: NA; j_gene: TRBJ2-3; v_gene: TRBV5-6; abundance: many; CDR3nt: TGTGCCAGCAGCTTGCAGGTAGATACGCAGTATTTT; CDR3aa: CASSLQVDTQYF
d_gene: NA; j_gene: TRBJ2-2; v_gene: TRBV7-3; abundance: many; CDR3nt: TGTGCCAGCAGCTTATCCGGGGTTAACACCGGGGAGCTGTTTTTT; CDR3aa: CASSLSGVNTGELFF
d_gene: NA; j_gene: TRBJ1-5; v_gene: TRBV4-2; abundance: many; CDR3nt: TGTGCCAGCAGCCAAGATGTGAGCGGGCAGGGGTGGAATCAGCCCCAGCATTTT; CDR3aa: CASSQDVSGQGWNQPQHF
d_gene: TRBD1; j_gene: TRBJ2-3; v_gene: TRBV27; abundance: many; CDR3nt: TGTGCCAGCAGTTTGCGGACAGGGATAGGTGGTACGCAGTATTTT; CDR3aa: CASSLRTGIGGTQYF
d_gene: NA; j_gene: TRBJ2-5; v_gene: TRBV12-3/TRBV12-4; abundance: few; CDR3nt: TGTGCCAGCAGCACCTACTCCCGGGCGGAGACCCAGTACTTC; CDR3aa: CASSTYSRAETQYF
d_gene: NA; j_gene: TRBJ1-5; v_gene: TRBV6-1; abundance: many; CDR3nt: TGTGCCAGCAGTTACGGGCTTAATAGCAATCAGCCCCAGCATTTT; CDR3aa: CASSYGLNSNQPQHF
d_gene: TRBD2; j_gene: TRBJ2-7; v_gene: TRBV7-2; abundance: many; CDR3nt: TGTGCCAGCAGCTTACTAGCGGGCGAGCAGTACTTC; CDR3aa: CASSLLAGEQYF
d_gene: NA; j_gene: TRBJ2-4; v_gene: TRBV20-1; abundance: few; CDR3nt: TGCAGTGCTAGGAGCTCTCAAGCCAAAAACATTCAGTACTTC; CDR3aa: CSARSSQAKNIQYF
d_gene: TRBD2; j_gene: TRBJ2-1; v_gene: TRBV3-1; abundance: few; CDR3nt: TGTGCCAGCAGTCACCTTGGGGGGGATGAGCAGTTCTTC; CDR3aa: CASSHLGGDEQFF
d_gene: TRBD1; j_gene: TRBJ1-1; v_gene: TRBV6-5; abundance: many; CDR3nt: TGTGCCAGCAGAAGACAGGGTGAAGGCACTGAAGCTTTCTTT; CDR3aa: CASRRQGEGTEAFF
d_gene: TRBD1; j_gene: TRBJ2-2; v_gene: TRBV20-1; abundance: few; CDR3nt: TGCAGTGCTAGAGATTTTAGGACAGGGAACCCCGGGGAGCTGTTTTTT; CDR3aa: CSARDFRTGNPGELFF
d_gene: TRBD2; j_gene: TRBJ2-3; v_gene: TRBV3-1; abundance: many; CDR3nt: TGTGCCAGCAGCCAAGAACTAGCGGGGGTAACAGATACGCAGTATTTT; CDR3aa: CASSQELAGVTDTQYF
d_gene: TRBD2; j_gene: TRBJ2-6; v_gene: TRBV4-3; abundance: few; CDR3nt: TGCGCCAGCAGCCAAGATTGGCCCCGCCCGGGGGGTACTTCGTATGGGGCCAACGTCCTGACTTTC; CDR3aa: CASSQDWPRPGGTSYGANVLTF
d_gene: TRBD2; j_gene: TRBJ2-5; v_gene: TRBV28; abundance: few; CDR3nt: TGTGCCAGCAGTAGCGGGGGGGCTATCGATCCGGAGACCCAGTACTTC; CDR3aa: CASSSGGAIDPETQYF
d_gene: NA; j_gene: TRBJ1-1; v_gene: TRBV5-6; abundance: many; CDR3nt: TGTGCCAGCAGCCTCCGGTTGGGATTCAACACTGAAGCTTTCTTT; CDR3aa: CASSLRLGFNTEAFF
d_gene: NA; j_gene: TRBJ2-2; v_gene: TRBV12-3/TRBV12-4; abundance: NA; CDR3nt: TGTGCCAGCACCACTGGGGTGGGCACCGGGGAGCTGTTTTTT; CDR3aa: CASTTGVGTGELFF
d_gene: NA; j_gene: TRBJ1-2; v_gene: TRBV6-2/TRBV6-3; abundance: many; CDR3nt: TGTGCCAGCAGCAATCAAGGGCTCGGGGCGCGGGGCTCTGGCTACACCTTC; CDR3aa: CASSNQGLGARGSGYTF
d_gene: TRBD2; j_gene: TRBJ2-1; v_gene: TRBV4-3; abundance: many; CDR3nt: TGCGCCAGCAGCCAAACTAGCGGGGCCCTCTACAATGAGCAGTTCTTC; CDR3aa: CASSQTSGALYNEQFF